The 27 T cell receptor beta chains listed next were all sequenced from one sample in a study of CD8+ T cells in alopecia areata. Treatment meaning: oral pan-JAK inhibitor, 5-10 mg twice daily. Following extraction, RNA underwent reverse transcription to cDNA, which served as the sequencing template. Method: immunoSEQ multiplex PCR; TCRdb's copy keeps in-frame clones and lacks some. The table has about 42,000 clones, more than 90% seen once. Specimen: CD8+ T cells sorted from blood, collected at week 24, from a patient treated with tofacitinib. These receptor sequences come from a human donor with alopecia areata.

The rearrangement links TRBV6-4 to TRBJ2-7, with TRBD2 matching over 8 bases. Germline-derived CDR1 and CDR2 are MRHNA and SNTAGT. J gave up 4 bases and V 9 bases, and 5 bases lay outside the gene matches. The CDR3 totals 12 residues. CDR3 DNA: TGTGCCAGGACACTAGCGGATTACGAGCAGTACTTC. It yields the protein CARTLADYEQYF.

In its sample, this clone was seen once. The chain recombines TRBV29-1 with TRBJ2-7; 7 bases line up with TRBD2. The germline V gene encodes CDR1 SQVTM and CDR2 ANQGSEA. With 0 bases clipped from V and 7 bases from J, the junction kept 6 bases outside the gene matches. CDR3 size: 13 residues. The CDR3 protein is CSVEDWGEGEQYF. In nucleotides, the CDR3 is TGCAGCGTTGAAGATTGGGGGGAGGGGGAGCAGTACTTC.

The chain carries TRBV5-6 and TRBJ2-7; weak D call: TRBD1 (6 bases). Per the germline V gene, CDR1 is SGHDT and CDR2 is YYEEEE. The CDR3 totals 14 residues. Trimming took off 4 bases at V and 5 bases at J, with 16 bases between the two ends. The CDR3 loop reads CASSTIDRTHEQYF. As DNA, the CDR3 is TGTGCCAGCAGCACCATCGACAGGACCCACGAGCAGTACTTC.

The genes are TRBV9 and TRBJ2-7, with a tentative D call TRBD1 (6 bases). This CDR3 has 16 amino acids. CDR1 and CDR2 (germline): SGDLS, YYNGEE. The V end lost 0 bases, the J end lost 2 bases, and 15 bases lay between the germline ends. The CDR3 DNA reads TGTGCCAGCAGCGTAGCTGTGGGACACCCAACCTACGAGCAGTACTTC. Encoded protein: CASSVAVGHPTYEQYF.

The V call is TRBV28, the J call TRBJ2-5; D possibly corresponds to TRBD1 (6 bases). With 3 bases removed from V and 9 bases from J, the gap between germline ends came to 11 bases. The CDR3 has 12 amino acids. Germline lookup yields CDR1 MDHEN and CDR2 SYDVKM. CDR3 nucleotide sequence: TGTGCCAGCAGTTTCAAGTGGACAGCCCAGTACTTC. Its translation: CASSFKWTAQYF.

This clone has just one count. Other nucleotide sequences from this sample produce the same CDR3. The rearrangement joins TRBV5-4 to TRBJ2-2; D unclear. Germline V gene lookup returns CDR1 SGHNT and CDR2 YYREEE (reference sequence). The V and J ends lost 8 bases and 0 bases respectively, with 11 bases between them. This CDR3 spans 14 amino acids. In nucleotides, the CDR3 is TGTGCCAGTATCGACTCTGCGAACACCGGGGAGCTGTTTTTT. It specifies CASIDSANTGELFF.

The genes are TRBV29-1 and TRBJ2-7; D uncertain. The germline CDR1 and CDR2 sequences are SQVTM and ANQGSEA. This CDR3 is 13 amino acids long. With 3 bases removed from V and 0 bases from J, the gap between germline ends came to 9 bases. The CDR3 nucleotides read TGCAGCGTTGAGACGGAAAGCTCCTACGAGCAGTACTTC. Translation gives CSVETESSYEQYF.

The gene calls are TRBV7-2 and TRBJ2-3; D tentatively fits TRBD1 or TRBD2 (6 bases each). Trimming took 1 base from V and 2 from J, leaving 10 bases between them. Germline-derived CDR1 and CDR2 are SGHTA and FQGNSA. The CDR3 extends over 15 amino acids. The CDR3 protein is CASSLVGGHTDTQYF. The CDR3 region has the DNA TGTGCCAGCAGCTTAGTGGGGGGACACACAGATACGCAGTATTTT.

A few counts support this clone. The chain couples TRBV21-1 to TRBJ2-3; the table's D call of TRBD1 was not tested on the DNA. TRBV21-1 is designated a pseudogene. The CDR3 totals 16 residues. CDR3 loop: CASSKPTGESTDTQYF. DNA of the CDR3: TGTGCCAGCAGCAAACCCACAGGGGAAAGCACAGATACGCAGTATTTT.

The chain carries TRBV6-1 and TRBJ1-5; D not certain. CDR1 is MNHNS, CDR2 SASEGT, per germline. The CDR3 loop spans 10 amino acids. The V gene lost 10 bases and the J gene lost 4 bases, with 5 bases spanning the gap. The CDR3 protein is CATQNQPQHF. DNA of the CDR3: TGTGCCACCCAGAATCAGCCCCAGCATTTT.

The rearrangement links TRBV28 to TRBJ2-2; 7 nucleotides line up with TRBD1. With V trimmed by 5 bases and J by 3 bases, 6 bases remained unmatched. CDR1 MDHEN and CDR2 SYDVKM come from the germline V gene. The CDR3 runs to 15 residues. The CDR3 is CASSPGGLDTGELFF. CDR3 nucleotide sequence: TGTGCCAGCAGTCCAGGGGGTTTGGACACCGGGGAGCTGTTTTTT.

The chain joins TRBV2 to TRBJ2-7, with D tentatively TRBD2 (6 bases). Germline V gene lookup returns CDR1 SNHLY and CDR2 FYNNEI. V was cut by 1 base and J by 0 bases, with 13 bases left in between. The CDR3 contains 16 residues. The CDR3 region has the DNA TGTGCCAGCAGTGAAGGCTGGGAGGAGGTCTCCTACGAGCAGTACTTC. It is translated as CASSEGWEEVSYEQYF.

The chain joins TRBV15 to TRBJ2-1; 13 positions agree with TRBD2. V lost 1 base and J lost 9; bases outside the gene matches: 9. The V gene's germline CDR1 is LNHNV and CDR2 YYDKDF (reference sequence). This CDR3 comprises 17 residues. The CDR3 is CATSRVGLAGADIEQFF. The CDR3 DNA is TGTGCCACCAGCAGAGTCGGACTAGCGGGGGCAGACATTGAGCAGTTCTTC. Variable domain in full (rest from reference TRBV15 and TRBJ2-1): DAMVIQNPRYQVTQFGKPVTLSCSQTLNHNVMYWYQQKSSQAPKLLFHYYDKDFNNEADTPDNFQSRRPNTSFCFLDIRSPGLGDTAMYLCATSRVGLAGADIEQFFGPGTRLTVL.

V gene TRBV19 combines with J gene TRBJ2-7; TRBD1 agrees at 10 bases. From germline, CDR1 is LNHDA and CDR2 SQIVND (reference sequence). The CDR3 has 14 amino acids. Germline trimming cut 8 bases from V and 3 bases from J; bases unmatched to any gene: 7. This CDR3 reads CASAPRDRGYEQYF. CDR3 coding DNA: TGTGCCAGTGCGCCCCGGGACAGGGGCTACGAGCAGTACTTC.

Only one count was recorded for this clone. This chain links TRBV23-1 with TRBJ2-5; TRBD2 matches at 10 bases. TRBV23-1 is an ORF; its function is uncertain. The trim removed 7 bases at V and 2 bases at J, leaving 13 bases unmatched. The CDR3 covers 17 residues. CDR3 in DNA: TGCGCCAGCACCACCCCTCTAGCGGGGGAGCCACAAGAGACCCAGTACTTC. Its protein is CASTTPLAGEPQETQYF.

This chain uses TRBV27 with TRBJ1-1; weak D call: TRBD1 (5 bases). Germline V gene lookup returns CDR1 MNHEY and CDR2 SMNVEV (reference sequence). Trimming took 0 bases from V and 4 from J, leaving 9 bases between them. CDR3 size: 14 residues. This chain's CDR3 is CASSLSGVGTEAFF. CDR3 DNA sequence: TGTGCCAGCAGTTTATCAGGGGTGGGCACTGAAGCTTTCTTT.

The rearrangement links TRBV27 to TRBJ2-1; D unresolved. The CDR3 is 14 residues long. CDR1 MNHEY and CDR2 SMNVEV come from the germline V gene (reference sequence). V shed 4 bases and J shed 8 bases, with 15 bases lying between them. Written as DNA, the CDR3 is TGTGCCAGCAGTTCACGCTTTAGGGTCGATGAGCAGTTCTTC. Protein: CASSSRFRVDEQFF.

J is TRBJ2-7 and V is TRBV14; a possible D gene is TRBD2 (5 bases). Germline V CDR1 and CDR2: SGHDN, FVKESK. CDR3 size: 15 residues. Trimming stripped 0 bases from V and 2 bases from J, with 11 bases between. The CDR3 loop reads CASSQDGNTPYEQYF. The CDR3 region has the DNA TGTGCCAGCAGCCAAGACGGGAATACTCCCTACGAGCAGTACTTC.

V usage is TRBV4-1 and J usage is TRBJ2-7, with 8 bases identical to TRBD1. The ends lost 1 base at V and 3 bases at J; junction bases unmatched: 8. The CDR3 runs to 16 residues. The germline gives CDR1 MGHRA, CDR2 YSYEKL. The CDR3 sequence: CASSQAPRTGNYEQYF. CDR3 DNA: TGCGCCAGCAGCCAAGCCCCCCGGACAGGGAACTACGAGCAGTACTTC.

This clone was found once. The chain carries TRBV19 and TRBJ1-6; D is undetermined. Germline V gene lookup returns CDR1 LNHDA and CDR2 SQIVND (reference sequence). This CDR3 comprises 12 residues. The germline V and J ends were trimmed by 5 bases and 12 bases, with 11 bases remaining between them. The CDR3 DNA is TGTGCCAGTAGTGTCGGGGAATTACCCCTCCACTTT. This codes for CASSVGELPLHF.

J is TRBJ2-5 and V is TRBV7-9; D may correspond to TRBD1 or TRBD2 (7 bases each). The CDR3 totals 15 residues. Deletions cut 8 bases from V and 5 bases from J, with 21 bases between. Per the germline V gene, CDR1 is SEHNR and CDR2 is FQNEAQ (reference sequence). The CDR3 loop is CASSFWEGALETQYF. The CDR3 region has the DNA TGTGCCAGCTCGTTTTGGGAGGGGGCGCTGGAGACCCAGTACTTC.

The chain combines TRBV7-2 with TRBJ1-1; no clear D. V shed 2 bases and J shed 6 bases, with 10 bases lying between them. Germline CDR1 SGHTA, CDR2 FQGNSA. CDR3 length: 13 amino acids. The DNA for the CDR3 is TGTGCCAGCAGCTTACTGACAATCGCTGAAGCTTTCTTT. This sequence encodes CASSLLTIAEAFF.

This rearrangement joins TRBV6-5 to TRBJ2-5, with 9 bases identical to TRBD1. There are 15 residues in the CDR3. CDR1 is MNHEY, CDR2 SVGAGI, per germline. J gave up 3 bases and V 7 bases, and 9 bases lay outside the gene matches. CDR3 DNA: TGTGCCAGCACACAGGGACAGGGATTTAAAGAGACCCAGTACTTC. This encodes CASTQGQGFKETQYF.

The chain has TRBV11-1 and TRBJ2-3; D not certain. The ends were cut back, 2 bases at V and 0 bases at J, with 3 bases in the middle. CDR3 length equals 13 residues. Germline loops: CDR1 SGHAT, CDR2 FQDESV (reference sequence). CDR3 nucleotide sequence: TGTGCCAGCAGCTTATGGAGCACAGATACGCAGTATTTT. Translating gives CASSLWSTDTQYF.

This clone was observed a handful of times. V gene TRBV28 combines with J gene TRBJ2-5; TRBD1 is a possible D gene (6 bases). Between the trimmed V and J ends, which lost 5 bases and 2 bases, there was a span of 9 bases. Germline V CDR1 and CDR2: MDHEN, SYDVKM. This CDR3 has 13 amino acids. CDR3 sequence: CASSPDSQETQYF. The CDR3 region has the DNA TGTGCCAGCAGTCCGGACAGTCAAGAGACCCAGTACTTC.

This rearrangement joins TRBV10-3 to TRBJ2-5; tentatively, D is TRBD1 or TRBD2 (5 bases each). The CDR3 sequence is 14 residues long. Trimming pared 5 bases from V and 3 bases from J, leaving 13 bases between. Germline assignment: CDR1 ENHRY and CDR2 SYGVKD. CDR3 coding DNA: TGTGCCATCAGTTCAGGACGGGGCGAAGAGACCCAGTACTTC. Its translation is CAISSGRGEETQYF.

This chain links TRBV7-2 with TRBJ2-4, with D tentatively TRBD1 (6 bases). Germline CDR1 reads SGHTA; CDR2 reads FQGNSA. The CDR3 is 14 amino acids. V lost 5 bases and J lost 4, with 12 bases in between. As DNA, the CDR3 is TGTGCCAGCAGCGCTGGGGGCCTTAAAAACATTCAGTACTTC. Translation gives CASSAGGLKNIQYF.